Included here is one TCR beta chain sequence, with context. Its antigen is currently not known. No much larger clone exists at a distance of one base, and base qualities are not known. This record comes from a study of radiotherapy plus CTLA-4 blockade in lung cancer (dated by TCRdb to the late 2010s). Describing the broader study: Among the enrolled patients, approximately 17% had an objective response, and around 31% reached disease control. On the study overall, not on this receptor specifically: TCR clones derived from tumors expanded in peripheral blood after treatment with radiotherapy and ipilimumab. Increased serum interferon-beta after radiation, together with early dynamic changes in blood T cell clones, were reported to be the strongest predictors of response.

In this study, focal radiation therapy paired with CTLA-4 blockade (ipilimumab) was tested in patients who had chemo-refractory metastatic non-small-cell lung cancer. Receptor libraries were prepared by the immunoSEQ multiplex PCR assay. The table was pulled from immuneACCESS by TCRdb, which kept in-frame rearrangements only. Such tables lose some clones; where checked, under half of the loss comes from unresolved V genes, and the rest has no known cause. Within this sample are over 30,000 clones, with roughly 73% of them counted one time only. The ten most abundant clones make up 20% to 30% of the sample. Taken from the germline V gene (reference sequence), the CDR1 and CDR2 loops are SEHNR and FQNEAQ. The CDR3, cysteine through phenylalanine, is 15 amino acids long. Only CDR3 DNA is held: 45 bases, read in frame from base 1. Unmatched junction bases come to 5, with V trimmed by 2 bases and J by 3 bases.

The chain is assembled from TRBV7-9 and TRBJ2-5; TRBD2 matches 8 bases in the middle. The sample here was peripheral blood, taken from a patient treated with radiotherapy plus ipilimumab. The sequence derives from a human donor with non-small cell lung cancer that progressed on radiotherapy plus ipilimumab. The bases read TGTGCCAGCAGCTTATTCTTGCGGGGGGAAGAGACCCAGTACTTC. The encoded protein is CASSLFLRGEETQYF.